This T cell receptor (beta chain) was recovered during a study of blood T cells in healthy people across ages. General study results and limits: Estimated diversity across one million T cells was deemed an underestimate. Naive CD4+ cells and diversity were both higher in long-lived donors than in aged donors.

Next came a second PCR, run for about 7 to 12 cycles, which used a sample-barcoded 5' primer along with a J-beta primer mix. A tag from a template-switch adaptor with 12 random nucleotides marked each cDNA molecule. From the 5' RACE reads, TCRdb called clonotypes with MiXCR, one entry per CDR3 protein. The sample has 700,000 or so distinct CDR3 sequences, over 20% seen once. The CDR3 is made up of 14 amino acids. Germline V CDR1 and CDR2: SGHTA, FQGNSA. V lost 3 bases, J lost 1 base, and 9 bases lay in between. This clonotype has a handful of counts. What it binds is not known. The TCR originated in a man in his 70s in good health. Sequenced sample: blood. The chain links TRBV7-2 to TRBJ1-1; D uncertain. The CDR3 region is CASSFRNSNTEAFF. DNA of the CDR3: TGTGCCAGCAGCTTTCGAAACTCGAACACTGAAGCTTTCTTT.